One sample yielded the 6 T cell receptor beta chains listed below, sequenced in a study of blood T cell repertoires in COVID-19. TCRdb's table, derived via immunoSEQ multiplex PCR, lists solely in-frame clones and lacks some. The top ten hold roughly 1% of the sample, which has 320,000 or so clones, about 90% seen once. The specimen sequenced was PBMCs or T cells enriched from blood (not recorded which). The receptor set was obtained from a woman aged 30 to 39 who had recovered from COVID-19.

This chain joins TRBV5-1 and TRBJ2-7, with TRBD1 matching 7 bases. The CDR3 is 16 residues long. Germline CDR1 and CDR2: SGHRS and YFSETQ. The J segment lost 5 bases and the V segment lost 1 base, leaving 12 bases of the junction unmatched. The CDR3 region has the DNA TGCGCCAGCAGCTTGAAGAAGGGGGCCTTTGTGGACGAGCAGTACTTC. It encodes CASSLKKGAFVDEQYF.

The chain recombines TRBV27 with TRBJ1-4; D is ambiguous. This CDR3 is built from 14 residues. Germline CDR1 reads MNHEY; CDR2 reads SMNVEV (reference sequence). The germline V and J ends were trimmed by 1 base and 6 bases, with 9 bases remaining between them. The DNA for the CDR3 is TGTGCCAGCAGTTTATTCTCCCGGGATGAAAAACTGTTTTTT. Protein product: CASSLFSRDEKLFF.

The chain recombines TRBV4-2 with TRBJ2-1; 10 positions agree with TRBD2. V lost 2 bases, J lost 9 bases, and 10 bases stayed unmatched. This CDR3 contains 16 residues. CDR1 LGHNA and CDR2 YNFKEQ come from the germline V gene. The CDR3 nucleotides are TGTGCCAGCAGCCAAACACTAGCGGGGAAGAGGGGTGAGCAGTTCTTC. Translating it yields CASSQTLAGKRGEQFF.

V usage is TRBV9 and J usage is TRBJ1-1; possible D gene TRBD1, 5 bases. CDR1 SGDLS and CDR2 YYNGEE come from the germline V gene. This CDR3 contains 14 residues. Trimming cost V 3 bases and J 1 base, with 10 bases left between them. CDR3 DNA: TGTGCCAGCAGCGCCCAGACAGCGAACACTGAAGCTTTCTTT. Its translation: CASSAQTANTEAFF.

The J gene is TRBJ1-2, the V gene TRBV29-1; D gene unclear. Trimming stripped 7 bases from V and 7 bases from J, with 13 bases between. The CDR3 totals 11 residues. In germline, CDR1 is SQVTM, CDR2 ANQGSEA. This CDR3 reads CSGEITGGYTF. For the CDR3, the DNA is TGCAGCGGCGAAATCACGGGTGGCTACACCTTC.

The chain combines TRBV30 with TRBJ2-1; 10 bases are shared with TRBD2. Germline lookup yields CDR1 GTSNPN and CDR2 SVGIG (reference sequence). The CDR3 runs 17 residues. The V and J ends lost 2 bases and 7 bases, in that order; junction bases with no gene match: 14. CDR3: CAWSPTPPGLAWNEQFF. Here the CDR3 DNA reads TGTGCCTGGAGTCCAACTCCCCCGGGACTAGCGTGGAATGAGCAGTTCTTC.